A single sample is the source of the 7 T cell receptor beta chains below, sequenced in a study of long-term antiretroviral therapy in people with HIV. Runs used v3.0 of the immunoSEQ assay and were done at survey level. Produced via immunoSEQ multiplex PCR; TCRdb's table is partial and in-frame only. Among fewer than 35,000 clones listed, 65% to 90% were seen once. Sequencing was performed on unsorted PBMCs, taken about 3.4 years after starting antiretroviral therapy. The source is a man between 18 and 29 years old with HIV.

In its sample, this clone was seen once. The chain links TRBV18 to TRBJ1-2, with no clear D. Germline CDR1 is KGHSH and CDR2 is LQKENI. The CDR3 length is 15 residues. V lost 3 bases and J lost 7, with 18 bases in between. CDR3 loop: CASSPPGLLTIGYTF. DNA for the CDR3: TGTGCCAGCTCACCCCCCGGACTCCTTACAATTGGCTACACCTTC.

The chain uses TRBV18 and TRBJ2-1; D may match TRBD1 or TRBD2 (5 bases each). With 2 bases removed from V and 0 bases from J, the gap between germline ends came to 14 bases. The CDR3 is made up of 17 amino acids. Germline CDR1 reads KGHSH; CDR2 reads LQKENI. As DNA, the CDR3 is TGTGCCAGCTCACCATATTTGGGACCCCACTCCTACAATGAGCAGTTCTTC. Its translation is CASSPYLGPHSYNEQFF.

The chain links TRBV9 to TRBJ1-5; D may be TRBD1 (5 bases). From germline, CDR1 is SGDLS and CDR2 YYNGEE. V was trimmed by 3 bases and J by 5 bases, leaving 9 bases between them. The CDR3 covers 13 residues. Here the CDR3 reads CASSDDSDQPQHF. The CDR3 nucleotides are TGTGCCAGCAGCGATGACAGTGATCAGCCCCAGCATTTT. Complete variable domain (other parts from reference TRBV9 and TRBJ1-5): DSGVTQTPKHLITATGQRVTLRCSPRSGDLSVYWYQQSLDQGLQFLIQYYNGEERAKGNILERFSAQQFPDLHSELNLSSLELGDSALYFCASSDDSDQPQHFGDGTRLSIL.

This chain joins TRBV9 and TRBJ1-3; D is unclear. The V gene's germline CDR1 is SGDLS and CDR2 YYNGEE. The CDR3 spans 17 residues. Trimming left V 4 bases short and J 0 bases short, with 17 bases between. The CDR3, as DNA: TGTGCCAGCAGCTCCAATCCGGACGCTCGCTCTGGAAACACCATATATTTT. The encoded protein is CASSSNPDARSGNTIYF.

The rearrangement joins TRBV13 to TRBJ1-5, with 10 nucleotides matching TRBD1. The CDR3 sequence is 19 residues long. The trim removed 1 base at V and 0 bases at J, leaving 9 bases unmatched. Germline V lookup: CDR1 PRHDT, CDR2 FYEKMQ (reference sequence). The CDR3 coding sequence is TGTGCCAGCAGCTTAGCGGGCGGGACAGGGGTCAATAGCAATCAGCCCCAGCATTTT. This codes for CASSLAGGTGVNSNQPQHF. The full variable domain, rest sourced from reference TRBV13 and TRBJ1-5, is AAGVIQSPRHLIKEKRETATLKCYPIPRHDTVYWYQQGPGQDPQFLISFYEKMQSDKGSIPDRFSAQQFSDYHSELNMSSLELGDSALYFCASSLAGGTGVNSNQPQHFGDGTRLSIL.

With regard to this clone: Lacking the conserved final phenylalanine or tryptophan, this CDR3 likely reflects a read error. The genes are TRBV27 and TRBJ2-7; D is ambiguous. V lost 6 bases, J lost 3 bases, and 15 bases lay in between. The CDR3 is 14 residues long. Germline lookup yields CDR1 MNHEY and CDR2 SMNVEV (reference sequence). The CDR3 nucleotides are TGTGCCAGCAGCACCCATGGATCCCTCTACGAGCAGTACCTC. Translated: CASSTHGSLYEQYL.

V and J are TRBV6-5 and TRBJ1-3; perhaps TRBD1 as D (5 bases). Germline V gene data show CDR1 as MNHEY and CDR2 as SVGAGI. The V and J ends lost 4 bases and 0 bases respectively, with 13 bases between them. The CDR3 is 16 residues long. CDR3 sequence reads: CASSFRDFSSGNTIYF. CDR3 nucleotide sequence: TGTGCCAGCAGTTTCCGGGACTTTTCCTCTGGAAACACCATATATTTT.